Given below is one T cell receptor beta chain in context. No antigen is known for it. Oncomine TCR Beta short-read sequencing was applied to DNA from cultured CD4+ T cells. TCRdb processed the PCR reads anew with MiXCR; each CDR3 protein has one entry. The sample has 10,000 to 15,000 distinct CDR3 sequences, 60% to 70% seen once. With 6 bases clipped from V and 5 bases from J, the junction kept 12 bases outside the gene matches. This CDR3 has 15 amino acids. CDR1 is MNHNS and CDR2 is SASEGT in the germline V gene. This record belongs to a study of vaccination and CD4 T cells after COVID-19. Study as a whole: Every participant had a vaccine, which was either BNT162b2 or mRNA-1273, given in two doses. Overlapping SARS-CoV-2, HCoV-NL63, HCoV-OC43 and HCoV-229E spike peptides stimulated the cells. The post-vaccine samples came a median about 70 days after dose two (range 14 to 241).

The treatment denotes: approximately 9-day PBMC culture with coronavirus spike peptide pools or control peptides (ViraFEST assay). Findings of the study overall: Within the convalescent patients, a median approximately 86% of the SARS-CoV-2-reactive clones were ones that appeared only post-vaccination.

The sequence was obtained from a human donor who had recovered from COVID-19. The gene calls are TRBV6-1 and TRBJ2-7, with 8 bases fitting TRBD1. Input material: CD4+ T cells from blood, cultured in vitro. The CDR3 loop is CASRPTWDRWDEQYF. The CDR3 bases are TGTGCCAGCAGGCCAACCTGGGACAGGTGGGACGAGCAGTACTTC.